This T cell receptor (beta chain) was found in a study of T cell changes during pregnancy in multiple sclerosis. The table came from immunoSEQ multiplex PCR; TCRdb's copy has only in-frame clones and leaves some out. Here the sample spans 15,000 to 20,000 clones, 88% being singletons. V lost 4 bases to trimming and J lost 0 bases, with 12 bases between them. The CDR3 runs to 15 residues. CDR1 is SGHVS and CDR2 is FNYEAQ in the germline V gene. This specimen was CD8+ T cells from peripheral blood mononuclear cells, taken after pregnancy. This sequence joins TRBV7-6 and TRBJ1-1, with a tentative D call TRBD1 (5 bases). This clonotype was sampled from a female donor in good health, enrolled as a control in a pregnancy study. As DNA, the CDR3 is TGTGCCAGCAGCTCCAGGGCTGGGATGAACACTGAAGCTTTCTTT. Its protein is CASSSRAGMNTEAFF. Filled out from reference TRBV7-6 and TRBJ1-1, the complete variable domain reads GAGVSQSPRYKVTKRGQDVALRCDPISGHVSLYWYRQALGQGPEFLTYFNYEAQQDKSGLPNDRFSAERPEGSISTLTIQRTEQRDSAMYRCASSSRAGMNTEAFFGQGTRLTVV.